These 21 T cell receptor beta chains were sequenced from one sample in a study of T cells in localized non-small cell lung cancer. Produced via immunoSEQ multiplex PCR; TCRdb's table is partial and in-frame only. The data show 25,000 to 35,000 clones, about nine tenths seen once. Sample: PBMCs, taken before any cancer treatment. All receptors come from a man aged 40 to 70 with stage II lung adenocarcinoma.

J is TRBJ2-3 and V is TRBV27, with TRBD2 matching 11 bases. The germline CDR1 and CDR2 sequences are MNHEY and SMNVEV (reference sequence). This CDR3 region has 14 residues. J gave up 4 bases and V 3 bases, and 0 bases lay outside the gene matches. The CDR3, as DNA: TGTGCCAGCAGTTTTAGCGGGAGGGCAGATACGCAGTATTTT. This translates into CASSFSGRADTQYF.

The chain uses TRBV11-2 and TRBJ2-2; 7 bases line up with TRBD2. The CDR3 consists of 15 residues. V was clipped by 7 bases and J by 4 bases; unmatched bases: 9. Germline V gene data show CDR1 as SGHAT and CDR2 as FQNNGV. The CDR3 sequence: CASTQGREGTGELFF. Here the CDR3 DNA reads TGTGCCAGCACCCAGGGCAGGGAGGGCACCGGGGAGCTGTTTTTT.

The V gene is TRBV28, the J gene TRBJ1-5; weak D call: TRBD1 (6 bases). This CDR3 comprises 15 residues. V lost 2 bases and J lost 6, with 14 bases in between. Germline lookup yields CDR1 MDHEN and CDR2 SYDVKM. CDR3 region: CASSLPTGIVQPQHF. CDR3 DNA: TGTGCCAGCAGTTTACCCACAGGGATTGTTCAGCCCCAGCATTTT.

CDR3 region: CSARAGTEAFF. In DNA, the CDR3 is TGCAGTGCTCGAGCCGGGACTGAAGCTTTCTTT. The genes are TRBV20-1 and TRBJ1-1; unclear D gene. There are 11 residues in the CDR3. V gave up 5 bases and J gave up 5 bases, with 9 bases separating them. The V gene's germline CDR1 is DFQATT and CDR2 SNEGSKA (reference sequence).

The chain joins TRBV30 to TRBJ1-1; D ambiguous. With 5 bases removed from V and 3 bases from J, the gap between germline ends came to 13 bases. The CDR3 extends over 13 amino acids. Germline lookup yields CDR1 GTSNPN and CDR2 SVGIG (reference sequence). The DNA of the CDR3 is TGTGCCTGGGGGTGGGGAGGCGACACTGAAGCTTTCTTT. It encodes CAWGWGGDTEAFF.

Of note for this clone: The missing conserved phenylalanine or tryptophan at the end of this CDR3 makes a read error likely. Because the CDR3's place on the DNA is in doubt, the DNA is left out and the CDR3 is given as listed by TCRdb. The V and J genes are TRBV6-1 and TRBJ2-4. The length of the CDR3 is 11 amino acids, counting both ends. Germline values: CDR1 MNHNS, CDR2 SASEGT. This CDR3 reads CASSEGLQADE.

V and J are TRBV28 and TRBJ1-1, with TRBD1 as a possible D gene (5 bases). Deletions cut 6 bases from V and 3 bases from J, with 8 bases between. CDR1 is MDHEN and CDR2 is SYDVKM in the germline V gene. The CDR3 contains 12 residues. The CDR3 DNA reads TGTGCCAGCAGCCCGGGGGACACTGAAGCTTTCTTT. The encoded protein is CASSPGDTEAFF.

The chain employs TRBV19 and TRBJ1-2; TRBD1 is a possible D gene (6 bases). Trimming shortened V by 8 bases and J by 5 bases, and 15 bases separated the two germline ends. The CDR3 has 13 amino acids. The germline gives CDR1 LNHDA, CDR2 SQIVND (reference sequence). The CDR3 DNA reads as TGTGCCAGTGCAGTTCGGGGGGCGTATGGCTACACCTTC. Protein product: CASAVRGAYGYTF. Based on the CDR3 plus reference TRBV19 and TRBJ1-2, the full variable domain is DGGITQSPKYLFRKEGQNVTLSCEQNLNHDAMYWYRQDPGQGLRLIYYSQIVNDFQKGDIAEGYSVSREKKESFPLTVTSAQKNPTAFYLCASAVRGAYGYTFGSGTRLTVV.

This clone was picked up a small number of times. The chain employs TRBV2 and TRBJ2-7, with a weak D call TRBD2 (6 bases). The V and J ends lost 11 bases and 3 bases respectively, with 11 bases between them. CDR1 and CDR2 (germline): SNHLY, FYNNEI. The CDR3 totals 11 residues. Here the CDR3 reads CAAGKGYEQYF. The CDR3 nucleotides read TGTGCCGCGGGGAAGGGCTACGAGCAGTACTTC.

J is TRBJ2-7 and V is TRBV27; TRBD1 matches 7 bases. This CDR3 contains 13 residues. Trimming took 5 bases from V and 2 from J; bases not matched to a gene: 3. CDR1 is MNHEY and CDR2 is SMNVEV in the germline V gene (reference sequence). The CDR3 sequence is CASSVQGTYEQYF. In DNA, the CDR3 is TGTGCCAGCAGTGTACAGGGGACCTACGAGCAGTACTTC.

This rearrangement joins TRBV28 to TRBJ2-7; 12 nucleotides line up with TRBD2. The CDR3 has 17 amino acids. CDR1 MDHEN and CDR2 SYDVKM come from the germline V gene. V shed 11 bases, J shed 2 bases, and the junction held 16 bases outside the gene matches. CDR3 in DNA: TGTGCCGTACAACCGGGACTAGCGGGTGGGCGTGCCTACGAGCAGTACTTC. Protein: CAVQPGLAGGRAYEQYF.

This chain connects TRBV7-9 to TRBJ2-5, with 10 positions matching TRBD2. The V gene end was trimmed by 3 bases and the J gene end by 0 bases; junction bases not matched to a gene: 1. The CDR3 consists of 15 residues. CDR1 and CDR2 from the germline V gene are SEHNR and FQNEAQ (reference sequence). The CDR3 is CASSFGTSDQETQYF. The CDR3 nucleotides are TGTGCCAGCAGCTTCGGGACTAGCGACCAAGAGACCCAGTACTTC.

The chain recombines TRBV9 with TRBJ2-1, with 14 positions matching TRBD2. The V gene's germline CDR1 is SGDLS and CDR2 YYNGEE. V was clipped by 0 bases and J by 0 bases; unmatched bases: 2. This CDR3 contains 18 residues. Here the CDR3 DNA reads TGTGCCAGCAGCGTAGCAGGACTAGCGGGAGGCTCCTACAATGAGCAGTTCTTC. This sequence encodes CASSVAGLAGGSYNEQFF.

This clone was observed once. The chain recombines TRBV10-2 with TRBJ1-1, with 7 bases identical to TRBD1. Germline loops: CDR1 WSHSY, CDR2 SAAADI. V shed 7 bases, J shed 4 bases, and the junction held 9 bases outside the gene matches. This CDR3 region has 14 residues. This chain's CDR3 is CASKSGPGGTEAFF. Here the CDR3 DNA reads TGCGCCAGCAAATCAGGCCCAGGGGGCACTGAAGCTTTCTTT.

The chain combines TRBV6-1 with TRBJ2-7, with 10 bases identical to TRBD1. The V and J ends lost 2 bases and 2 bases, in that order; junction bases with no gene match: 6. The CDR3 has 16 amino acids. Germline V gene data show CDR1 as MNHNS and CDR2 as SASEGT. For the CDR3, the DNA is TGTGCCAGCAGTGAACTCGGAGGACAGGGGGCCTACGAGCAGTACTTC. This sequence encodes CASSELGGQGAYEQYF.

J is TRBJ2-7 and V is TRBV6-1; D not certain. CDR3 length: 9 amino acids. Looked up from germline, CDR1 is MNHNS and CDR2 is SASEGT. Trimming shortened V by 8 bases and J by 6 bases, and 5 bases separated the two germline ends. The CDR3 region is CASPPEQYF. The DNA for the CDR3 is TGTGCCAGCCCTCCCGAGCAGTACTTC.

The chain joins TRBV27 to TRBJ2-3; D unresolved. Germline V gives CDR1 MNHEY, CDR2 SMNVEV (reference sequence). The V end lost 5 bases, the J end lost 2 bases, and 14 bases lay between the germline ends. The CDR3 loop spans 15 amino acids. CDR3 region: CASSLVQSHTDTQYF. CDR3 DNA sequence: TGTGCCAGCAGTCTGGTTCAGTCTCACACAGATACGCAGTATTTT.

This clone turned up a few times. The rearrangement uses TRBV7-6 and TRBJ2-5; 8 nucleotides align to TRBD2. Germline assignment: CDR1 SGHVS and CDR2 FNYEAQ. Unmatched junction bases numbered 5, after V lost 1 base and J lost 4 bases. The CDR3 extends over 15 amino acids. CDR3 loop: CASSLVGLAGETQYF. CDR3 bases: TGTGCCAGCAGCTTAGTGGGGCTAGCGGGAGAGACCCAGTACTTC.

The gene calls are TRBV27 and TRBJ2-5; 8 positions match TRBD2. CDR3 size: 12 residues. V was clipped by 8 bases and J by 5 bases; unmatched bases: 4. Germline loops: CDR1 MNHEY, CDR2 SMNVEV (reference sequence). CDR3 bases: TGTGCCAGCCGGGGGGGCAGGGAGACCCAGTACTTC. This translates into CASRGGRETQYF.

The V call is TRBV6-5, the J call TRBJ1-1; the D is unclear. The CDR3 length is 12 residues. Trimming removed 6 bases at V and 1 base at J, with 6 bases between. Germline CDR1 MNHEY, CDR2 SVGAGI. The CDR3, as DNA: TGTGCCAGCAGCGGACGGAACACTGAAGCTTTCTTT. Its translation is CASSGRNTEAFF.

The CDR3 coding sequence is TGTGCCAGCAGCTCCTGGACTGGGGAAAAACTGTTTTTT. Encoded protein: CASSSWTGEKLFF. The chain employs TRBV13 and TRBJ1-4; no clear D. CDR1 is PRHDT and CDR2 is FYEKMQ in the germline V gene (reference sequence). CDR3 length: 13 amino acids. Trimming took 4 bases from V and 8 from J, leaving 11 bases between them.